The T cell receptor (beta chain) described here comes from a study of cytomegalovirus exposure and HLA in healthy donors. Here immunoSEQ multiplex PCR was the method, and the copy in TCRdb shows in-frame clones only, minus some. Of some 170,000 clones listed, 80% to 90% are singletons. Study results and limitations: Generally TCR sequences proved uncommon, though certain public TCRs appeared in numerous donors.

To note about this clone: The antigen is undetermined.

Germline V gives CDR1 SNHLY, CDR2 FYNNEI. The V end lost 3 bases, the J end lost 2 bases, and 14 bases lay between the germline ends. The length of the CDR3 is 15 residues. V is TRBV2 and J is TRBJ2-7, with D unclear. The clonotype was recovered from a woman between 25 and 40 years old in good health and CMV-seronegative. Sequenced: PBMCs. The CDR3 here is CASSDYKTSPYEQYF. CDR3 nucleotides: TGTGCCAGCAGTGATTACAAGACTTCACCCTACGAGCAGTACTTC.